This note documents a single T cell receptor (beta chain) sequence. This sample is part of a study of shared clonotypes between healthy human individuals. For the study at large: Per donor, CD8 memory used one plate, CD8 naive used two, CD4 memory used three and CD4 naive used three.

The CDR3 runs 14 residues. V was pared by 4 bases and J by 2 bases, with 11 bases between. Germline loops: CDR1 LNHDA, CDR2 SQIVND (reference sequence). Participating donors were healthy, HIV-negative adults free of recent acute infections or vaccinations. The method was immunoSEQ multiplex PCR; TCRdb's version includes in-frame clones alone and lacks a portion of them. The sample shows approximately 720,000 clones, around 72% of them seen only once. Sequences were obtained from memory CD4+ T cells sorted from blood. Subset reported: CD45RA-negative fraction. The J gene is TRBJ2-5, the V gene TRBV19; no clear D gene. The TCR sequence derives from a woman aged 25-40 years in good health. CDR3 sequence: CASSRSTVQETQYF. CDR3 DNA: TGTGCCAGTAGTAGGTCGACGGTTCAAGAGACCCAGTACTTC.